The rows below give T cell receptor beta chains drawn from one sample of a study of regulatory dendritic cells for organ transplantation. The protocol was immunoSEQ multiplex PCR, while the TCRdb copy is restricted to in-frame clones and leaves out a portion. This sample carries about 29,000 clones, about 75% of them seen once, and the ten largest clones take around 2.3%. The sample taken for sequencing was memory CD4+ T cells from blood. The source is a human donor in good health. CDR3s include the opening cysteine and the closing phenylalanine or tryptophan. Each record gives: V gene, D gene, CDR3 length, J gene, clone size, CDR3 DNA, CDR3 protein. D genes are given only for firm matches. Where a row states a size, it is once, few, many or the class of an expanded clone; other rows omit it.

v_gene: TRBV7-3
d_gene: TRBD2
len: 17
j_gene: TRBJ2-2
abundance: NA
CDR3nt: TGTGCCAGCAGCTCGACGGGACTAGCTCGCGCCACCGGGGAGCTGTTTTTT
CDR3aa: CASSSTGLARATGELFF

v_gene: TRBV2
d_gene: NA
len: 13
j_gene: TRBJ1-5
abundance: NA
CDR3nt: TGTGCCAGCAGTGTTGTCCGGGATCAGCCCCAGCATTTT
CDR3aa: CASSVVRDQPQHF

v_gene: TRBV19
d_gene: TRBD1
len: 15
j_gene: TRBJ2-7
abundance: few
CDR3nt: TGTGCCAGTAGTATGGCCGGGACAGAAACCTACGAGCAGTACTTC
CDR3aa: CASSMAGTETYEQYF

v_gene: TRBV27
d_gene: TRBD1
len: 15
j_gene: TRBJ2-7
abundance: NA
CDR3nt: TGTGCCAGCAGTACGACAGGGGGTCCCTCCTACGAGCAGTACTTC
CDR3aa: CASSTTGGPSYEQYF

v_gene: TRBV25-1
d_gene: TRBD1
len: 18
j_gene: TRBJ1-1
abundance: NA
CDR3nt: TGTGCCAAGCGATTACGAATAAAAGGAACAGGGGTACGCGCTGAAGCTTTCTTT
CDR3aa: CAKRLRIKGTGVRAEAFF

v_gene: TRBV2
d_gene: NA
len: 17
j_gene: TRBJ2-2
abundance: NA
CDR3nt: TGTGCCAGCAGTGAAGACTACGGCGACGGGGCCGCCGGGGAGCTGTTTTTT
CDR3aa: CASSEDYGDGAAGELFF

v_gene: TRBV7-8
d_gene: NA
len: 12
j_gene: TRBJ1-1
abundance: NA
CDR3nt: TGTGCCAGCAGCTCCGAGGGGGGGGGAGCTTTCTTT
CDR3aa: CASSSEGGGAFF

v_gene: TRBV9
d_gene: NA
len: 12
j_gene: TRBJ2-7
abundance: NA
CDR3nt: TGTGCCAGCAGTCGGAATGGATACGAGCAGTACTTC
CDR3aa: CASSRNGYEQYF

v_gene: TRBV5-4
d_gene: TRBD2
len: 15
j_gene: TRBJ2-1
abundance: NA
CDR3nt: TGTGCCAGCAGCCCGGTCTTTAGCGGGAGCGGTGAGCAGTTCTTC
CDR3aa: CASSPVFSGSGEQFF

v_gene: TRBV29-1
d_gene: NA
len: 18
j_gene: TRBJ2-1
abundance: NA
CDR3nt: TGCAGCGTTGTCTCCCCGGGGGCGGGCGGGGGTGGAGGTAATGAGCAGTTCTTC
CDR3aa: CSVVSPGAGGGGGNEQFF

v_gene: TRBV18
d_gene: TRBD1
len: 13
j_gene: TRBJ2-7
abundance: NA
CDR3nt: TGTGCCAGCTCCCTGAGACAGGGTCACGAGCAGTACTTC
CDR3aa: CASSLRQGHEQYF

v_gene: TRBV2
d_gene: TRBD1
len: 15
j_gene: TRBJ2-7
abundance: NA
CDR3nt: TGTGCCAGCAGTCCGGACAGGGGGTCCTTGTACGAGCAGTACTTC
CDR3aa: CASSPDRGSLYEQYF

v_gene: TRBV6-5
d_gene: TRBD1
len: 12
j_gene: TRBJ1-2
abundance: NA
CDR3nt: TGTGCCAGCAGGACAGGGGGATATGGCTACACCTTC
CDR3aa: CASRTGGYGYTF

v_gene: TRBV15
d_gene: NA
len: 15
j_gene: TRBJ2-7
abundance: NA
CDR3nt: TGTGCCACCAGCAGAGATAATGGAGAGAACTACGAGCAGTACTTC
CDR3aa: CATSRDNGENYEQYF

v_gene: TRBV4-3
d_gene: NA
len: 16
j_gene: TRBJ1-2
abundance: few
CDR3nt: TGCGCCAGCAGCCAAGGGATCGGCAGGGCAGACTATGGCTACACCTTC
CDR3aa: CASSQGIGRADYGYTF

v_gene: TRBV18
d_gene: NA
len: 15
j_gene: TRBJ1-3
abundance: NA
CDR3nt: TGTGCCAGCTCACCTTCACGGTCGGGAGGAAACACCATATATTTT
CDR3aa: CASSPSRSGGNTIYF

v_gene: TRBV9
d_gene: TRBD1
len: 17
j_gene: TRBJ1-3
abundance: NA
CDR3nt: TGTGCCAGCAGCGTAGCCCCGGGGACAGGGTCTGGAAACACCATATATTTT
CDR3aa: CASSVAPGTGSGNTIYF

v_gene: TRBV28
d_gene: NA
len: 12
j_gene: TRBJ1-5
abundance: few
CDR3nt: TGTGCCAGCAGTTTCGAGCAGCAGCCCCAGCATTTT
CDR3aa: CASSFEQQPQHF

v_gene: TRBV9
d_gene: TRBD1
len: 15
j_gene: TRBJ1-3
abundance: NA
CDR3nt: TGTGCCAGCAGCGTTAACCGGGACAGGGCCGAAACCATATATTTT
CDR3aa: CASSVNRDRAETIYF

v_gene: TRBV30
d_gene: NA
len: 14
j_gene: TRBJ1-1
abundance: NA
CDR3nt: TGTGCCTGGACACTGGGACACGGTGTCACTGAAGCTTTTTTT
CDR3aa: CAWTLGHGVTEAFF

v_gene: TRBV7-8
d_gene: NA
len: 13
j_gene: TRBJ2-7
abundance: NA
CDR3nt: TGTGCCAGCAGCCGGGCCGGCTACCCGGGGCAGTACTTC
CDR3aa: CASSRAGYPGQYF

v_gene: TRBV11-2
d_gene: NA
len: 16
j_gene: TRBJ1-3
abundance: NA
CDR3nt: TGTGCCAGCAGCTCCAATACAGGGATCTCTGGAAACACCATATATTTT
CDR3aa: CASSSNTGISGNTIYF

v_gene: TRBV6-1
d_gene: NA
len: 11
j_gene: TRBJ1-1
abundance: few
CDR3nt: TGTGCCAGCAGTGATAGGTACGAAGCTTTCTTT
CDR3aa: CASSDRYEAFF

v_gene: TRBV5-6
d_gene: TRBD1
len: 15
j_gene: TRBJ2-3
abundance: few
CDR3nt: TGTGCCAGCAGCGGCCGGGACAGCTACACAGATACGCAGTATTTT
CDR3aa: CASSGRDSYTDTQYF

v_gene: TRBV5-4
d_gene: TRBD1
len: 17
j_gene: TRBJ2-1
abundance: NA
CDR3nt: TGTGCCAGCAGCTCGGGTCAGGGGGCGAGTTCCTACAATGAGCAGTTCTTC
CDR3aa: CASSSGQGASSYNEQFF

v_gene: TRBV2
d_gene: NA
len: 12
j_gene: TRBJ1-2
abundance: few
CDR3nt: TGTGCCAGCAGTGAAGGCCTCTATGGCTACACCTTC
CDR3aa: CASSEGLYGYTF

v_gene: TRBV4-2
d_gene: TRBD2
len: 17
j_gene: TRBJ2-3
abundance: NA
CDR3nt: TGTGCCAGCAGCCGGATGGCTGGCGGGAGTTTAACAGATACGCAGTATTTT
CDR3aa: CASSRMAGGSLTDTQYF

v_gene: TRBV28
d_gene: NA
len: 15
j_gene: TRBJ1-6
abundance: NA
CDR3nt: TGTGCCAGCACCCAAAGGGCGATTCGCAATTCACCCCTCCACTTT
CDR3aa: CASTQRAIRNSPLHF

v_gene: TRBV19
d_gene: NA
len: 14
j_gene: TRBJ2-5
abundance: NA
CDR3nt: TGTGCCAGTAAGGTTGTGCTCAGACAAGAGACCCAGTACTTC
CDR3aa: CASKVVLRQETQYF

v_gene: TRBV18
d_gene: TRBD1
len: 15
j_gene: TRBJ1-4
abundance: NA
CDR3nt: TGTGCCAGCTCCACACTGGACAGGGAAAATGAAAAACTGTTTTTT
CDR3aa: CASSTLDRENEKLFF

v_gene: TRBV7-2
d_gene: NA
len: 14
j_gene: TRBJ1-1
abundance: NA
CDR3nt: TGTGCCAGCAGCTTCCCAACGACGAGAACTGAAGCTTTCTTT
CDR3aa: CASSFPTTRTEAFF

v_gene: TRBV28
d_gene: NA
len: 15
j_gene: TRBJ2-5
abundance: NA
CDR3nt: TGTGCCAGCAGTTTAGAGTATGGGGGCCAAGAGACCCAGTACTTC
CDR3aa: CASSLEYGGQETQYF

v_gene: TRBV2
d_gene: TRBD1
len: 15
j_gene: TRBJ1-1
abundance: NA
CDR3nt: TGTGCCAGCAGTAACACAGGGAGGGGGCGGGCTGAAGCTTTCTTT
CDR3aa: CASSNTGRGRAEAFF

v_gene: TRBV18
d_gene: NA
len: 11
j_gene: TRBJ1-4
abundance: NA
CDR3nt: TGTGCCAGCTCACCAGGTGAAAAACTGTTTTTT
CDR3aa: CASSPGEKLFF

v_gene: TRBV5-4
d_gene: TRBD1
len: 17
j_gene: TRBJ1-5
abundance: NA
CDR3nt: TGTGCCAGCAGCATCCGGGGACAGGGGGCGCGGAGTCAGCCCCAGCATTTT
CDR3aa: CASSIRGQGARSQPQHF

v_gene: TRBV7-2
d_gene: NA
len: 15
j_gene: TRBJ2-7
abundance: NA
CDR3nt: TGTGCCAGCAGCTTAGAAGCAGGGATTTCCTACGAGCAGTACTTC
CDR3aa: CASSLEAGISYEQYF

v_gene: TRBV29-1
d_gene: NA
len: 13
j_gene: TRBJ2-3
abundance: NA
CDR3nt: TGCAGCGCCCTGCTACAGGGCACAGATACGCAGTATTTT
CDR3aa: CSALLQGTDTQYF

v_gene: TRBV19
d_gene: NA
len: 16
j_gene: TRBJ1-5
abundance: NA
CDR3nt: TGTGCCAGTAGTAGTTGGGCAGGCAATAGCAATCAGCCCCAGCATTTT
CDR3aa: CASSSWAGNSNQPQHF

v_gene: TRBV28
d_gene: NA
len: 16
j_gene: TRBJ1-5
abundance: NA
CDR3nt: TGTGCCAGCAGTAACGCAGGGGATCGAAGAAATCAGCCCCAGCATTTT
CDR3aa: CASSNAGDRRNQPQHF

v_gene: TRBV7-3
d_gene: TRBD1
len: 13
j_gene: TRBJ2-3
abundance: once
CDR3nt: TGTGCCAGCAGCCCCAAGACAGGGCATACGCAGTATTTT
CDR3aa: CASSPKTGHTQYF

v_gene: TRBV5-1
d_gene: NA
len: 16
j_gene: TRBJ1-4
abundance: NA
CDR3nt: TGCGCCAGCAGCTCATATCAGACGGGAGCTAATGAAAAACTGTTTTTT
CDR3aa: CASSSYQTGANEKLFF